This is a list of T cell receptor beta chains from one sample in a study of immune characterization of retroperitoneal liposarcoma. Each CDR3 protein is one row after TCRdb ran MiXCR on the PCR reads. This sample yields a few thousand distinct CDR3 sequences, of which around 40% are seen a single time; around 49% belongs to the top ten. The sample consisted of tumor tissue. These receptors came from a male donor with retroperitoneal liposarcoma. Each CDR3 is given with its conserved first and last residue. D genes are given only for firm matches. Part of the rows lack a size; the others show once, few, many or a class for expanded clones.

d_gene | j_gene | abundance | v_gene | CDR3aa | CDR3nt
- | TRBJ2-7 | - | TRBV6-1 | CASRKAGPGPYEQYF | TGTGCCAGCAGAAAGGCGGGACCGGGTCCCTACGAGCAGTACTTC
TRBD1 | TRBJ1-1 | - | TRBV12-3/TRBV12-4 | CASSLVWTGSEAFF | TGTGCCAGCAGTTTAGTATGGACAGGAAGCGAAGCTTTCTTT
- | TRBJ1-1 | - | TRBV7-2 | CASSPGIGATEAFF | TGTGCCAGCAGCCCCGGAATTGGGGCCACTGAAGCTTTCTTT
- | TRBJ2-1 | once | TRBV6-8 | CASGRGAYNEQFF | TGTGCCAGTGGAAGGGGCGCCTACAATGAGCAGTTCTTC
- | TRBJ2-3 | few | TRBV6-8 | CASSPSRGRADTQYF | TGTGCCAGCAGTCCCTCCCGGGGGCGGGCAGATACGCAGTATTTT
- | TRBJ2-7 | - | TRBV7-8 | CASSSSRFVSYNEQYF | TGTGCCAGCAGCTCAAGCCGCTTTGTCTCCTACAATGAGCAGTACTTC
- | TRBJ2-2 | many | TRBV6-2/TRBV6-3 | CASSYQETGELFF | TGTGCCAGCAGTTACCAGGAGACCGGGGAGCTGTTTTTT
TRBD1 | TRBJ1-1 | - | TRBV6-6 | CASSLSTGGVAEAFF | TGTGCCAGCAGTCTCTCGACAGGGGGCGTCGCTGAAGCTTTCTTT
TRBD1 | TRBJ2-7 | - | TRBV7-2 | CASSLVSGQDGEQYF | TGTGCCAGCAGCTTAGTCTCGGGACAGGATGGCGAGCAGTACTTC
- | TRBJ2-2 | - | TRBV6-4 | CASSEDAVGELFF | TGTGCCAGCAGTGAGGACGCCGTCGGGGAGCTGTTTTTT
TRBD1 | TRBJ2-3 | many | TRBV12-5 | CASGLAGQGTDTQYF | TGTGCTAGTGGTTTGGCTGGACAGGGGACAGATACGCAGTATTTT
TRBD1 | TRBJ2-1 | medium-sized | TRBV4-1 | CASSQVRQGNEQFF | TGCGCCAGCAGCCAAGTACGACAGGGCAATGAGCAGTTCTTC
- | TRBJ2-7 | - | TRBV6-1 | CASSEGSAHYYEQYF | TGTGCCAGCAGTGAAGGCAGTGCCCACTACTACGAGCAGTACTTC
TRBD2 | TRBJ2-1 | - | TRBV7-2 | CASSSVAGVTYNEQFF | TGTGCCAGCAGCTCCGTAGCGGGAGTGACTTACAATGAGCAGTTCTTC
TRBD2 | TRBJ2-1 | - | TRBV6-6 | CASKSGGAGVYNEQFF | TGTGCCAGCAAAAGCGGGGGGGCGGGGGTCTACAATGAGCAGTTCTTC
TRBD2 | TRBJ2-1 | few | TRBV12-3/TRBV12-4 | CASSLAGVGNEQFF | TGTGCCAGCAGTCTAGCGGGAGTAGGTAATGAGCAGTTCTTC
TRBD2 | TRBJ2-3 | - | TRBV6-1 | CASSELAGGPDTQYF | TGTGCCAGCAGTGAACTAGCGGGGGGGCCAGATACGCAGTATTTT
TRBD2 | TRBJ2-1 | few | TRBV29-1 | CSVDSLHEGLIETQFF | TGCAGCGTTGATAGCCTTCATGAGGGACTAATAGAGACCCAGTTCTTC
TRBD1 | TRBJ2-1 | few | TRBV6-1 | CASSSGGQGSGETQFF | TGTGCCAGCAGTTCCGGGGGACAGGGGTCTGGGGAGACCCAGTTCTTC
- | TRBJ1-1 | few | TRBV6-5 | CASLKGGAEVRTEAFF | TGTGCCAGCTTAAAGGGGGGGGCGGAAGTGCGGACTGAAGCTTTCTTT
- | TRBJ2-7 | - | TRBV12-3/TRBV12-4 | CASSFNPGQGYEQYF | TGTGCCAGCAGTTTTAACCCAGGCCAGGGCTACGAGCAGTACTTC
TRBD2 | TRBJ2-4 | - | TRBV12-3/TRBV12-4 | CASSRTSWEQYF | TGTGCCAGCAGCCGGACTAGCTGGGAGCAGTACTTC
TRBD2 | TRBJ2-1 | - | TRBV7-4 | CASSLGSGINNEQFF | TGTGCCAGCAGCTTGGGTAGCGGGATCAACAATGAGCAGTTCTTC
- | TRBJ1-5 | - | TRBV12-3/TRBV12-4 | CASSHSNSNQPQHF | TGTGCCAGCAGTCACAGCAATAGCAATCAGCCCCAGCATTTT
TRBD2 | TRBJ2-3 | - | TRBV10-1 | CASSERAGVPDTQYF | TGCGCCAGCAGTGAAAGAGCGGGAGTCCCAGATACGCAGTATTTT
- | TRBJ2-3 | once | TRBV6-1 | CASSRGGQSTDTQYF | TGTGCCAGCAGTAGGGGGGGACAGTCCACAGATACGCAGTATTTT
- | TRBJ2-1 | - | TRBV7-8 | CASSLEGRVGSNEQFF | TGTGCCAGCAGCTTAGAAGGGCGAGTGGGGTCCAATGAGCAGTTCTTC
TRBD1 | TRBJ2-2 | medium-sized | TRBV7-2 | CASSSGTGGTGELFF | TGTGCCAGCAGCTCCGGGACAGGGGGCACCGGGGAGCTGTTTTTT
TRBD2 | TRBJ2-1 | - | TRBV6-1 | CASSPGTSGYNEQFF | TGTGCCAGCAGTCCCGGGACTAGCGGATACAATGAGCAGTTCTTC
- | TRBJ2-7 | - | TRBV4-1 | CASSQVDGLFSEQYF | TGCGCCAGCAGCCAAGTAGACGGCCTTTTCTCGGAGCAGTACTTC
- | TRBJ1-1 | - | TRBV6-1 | CASSEVGESSEAFF | TGTGCCAGCAGTGAAGTTGGGGAGAGTTCTGAAGCTTTCTTT
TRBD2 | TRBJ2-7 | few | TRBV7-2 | CASSSRLAGGDYEQYF | TGTGCCAGCAGCTCCCGACTGGCGGGAGGGGATTACGAGCAGTACTTC
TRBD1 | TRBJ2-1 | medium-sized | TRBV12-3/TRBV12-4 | CASSSSGGNSYNEQFF | TGTGCCAGCAGTAGCTCAGGGGGCAATTCCTACAATGAGCAGTTCTTC
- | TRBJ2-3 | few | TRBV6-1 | CASSEVKGGTDTQYF | TGTGCCAGCAGTGAAGTCAAGGGGGGCACAGATACGCAGTATTTT
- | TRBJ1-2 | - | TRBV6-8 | CASSYRGPSDGNTF | TGTGCCAGCAGTTACCGGGGGCCCAGTGACGGAAACACCTTC
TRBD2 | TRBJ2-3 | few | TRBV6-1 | CASSYQAGVPQYF | TGTGCCAGCAGTTATCAGGCGGGAGTACCGCAGTATTTT
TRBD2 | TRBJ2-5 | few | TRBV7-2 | CASSLVWAGAVETQYF | TGTGCCAGCAGCTTAGTCTGGGCGGGAGCGGTGGAGACCCAGTACTTC
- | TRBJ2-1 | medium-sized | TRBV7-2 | CASSFMTGFSRWRPGNEQFF | TGTGCCAGCAGCTTTATGACAGGTTTTTCCCGGTGGAGGCCCGGCAATGAGCAGTTCTTC
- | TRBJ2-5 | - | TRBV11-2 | CASSSRLERETQYF | TGTGCCAGCAGCTCGAGACTAGAGCGAGAGACCCAGTACTTC
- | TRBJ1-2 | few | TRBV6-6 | CASSPGTWYGYTF | TGTGCCAGCAGTCCCGGGACCTGGTATGGCTACACCTTC
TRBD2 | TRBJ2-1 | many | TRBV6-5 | CASSYERETEQFF | TGTGCCAGCAGTTACGAGCGGGAGACTGAGCAGTTCTTC
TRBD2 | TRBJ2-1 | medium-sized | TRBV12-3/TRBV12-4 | CASSQQRERGYNEQFF | TGTGCCAGCAGTCAACAGCGGGAGAGGGGCTACAATGAGCAGTTCTTC
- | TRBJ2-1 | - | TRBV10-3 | CAISPGEEAYNEQFF | TGTGCCATCAGTCCGGGAGAGGAGGCCTACAATGAGCAGTTCTTC
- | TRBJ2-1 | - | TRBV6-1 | CASSETPAQEGEQFF | TGTGCCAGCAGTGAAACGCCCGCGCAAGAGGGTGAGCAGTTCTTC
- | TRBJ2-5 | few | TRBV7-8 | CASSVRAVRELEETQYF | TGTGCCAGCAGCGTGCGAGCTGTCCGGGAGTTAGAAGAGACCCAGTACTTC
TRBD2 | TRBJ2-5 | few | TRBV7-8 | CASSLRLAGSHQETQYF | TGTGCCAGCAGCCTCCGACTAGCGGGGAGCCACCAAGAGACCCAGTACTTC
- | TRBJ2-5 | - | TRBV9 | CASSLGWGIQETQYF | TGTGCCAGCAGCCTAGGTTGGGGGATCCAAGAGACCCAGTACTTC
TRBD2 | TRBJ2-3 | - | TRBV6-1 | CASSGLAGGPDTQYF | TGTGCCAGCAGTGGACTAGCGGGGGGGCCAGATACGCAGTATTTT
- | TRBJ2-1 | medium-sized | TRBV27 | CASSHDSSYNEQFF | TGTGCCAGCAGTCACGATAGCTCCTACAATGAGCAGTTCTTC
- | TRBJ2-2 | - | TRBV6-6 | CASSYSGNAGELFF | TGTGCCAGCAGTTACTCGGGGAATGCCGGGGAGCTGTTTTTT
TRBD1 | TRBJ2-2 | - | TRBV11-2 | CASSSTGQGNGELFF | TGTGCCAGCAGCTCGACGGGACAGGGAAACGGGGAGCTGTTTTTT
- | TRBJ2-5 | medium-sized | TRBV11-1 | CASSWLGYQETQYF | TGTGCCAGCAGCTGGTTGGGGTACCAAGAGACCCAGTACTTC
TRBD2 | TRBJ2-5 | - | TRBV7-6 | CASSLSGRTQETQYF | TGTGCCAGCAGCTTAAGCGGGAGGACCCAAGAGACCCAGTACTTC
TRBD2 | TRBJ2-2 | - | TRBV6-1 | CASSRGTSTDTQFF | TGTGCCAGCAGCAGGGGGACTAGCACAGATACGCAGTTTTTT
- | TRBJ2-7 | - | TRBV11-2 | CASSSRGGSGRYEQYF | TGTGCCAGCAGCTCACGGGGCGGGTCGGGTCGCTACGAGCAGTACTTC
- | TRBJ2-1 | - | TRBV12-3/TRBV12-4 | CASSSRSPYNEQFF | TGTGCCAGCAGTTCCCGAAGTCCCTACAATGAGCAGTTCTTC
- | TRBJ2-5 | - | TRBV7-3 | CASSRGGNNEQYF | TGTGCCAGCAGCCGTGGGGGGAACAATGAGCAGTACTTC
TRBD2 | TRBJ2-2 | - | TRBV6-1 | CASSGLQGRPGLEIGELFF | TGTGCCAGCAGTGGTTTGCAGGGGCGACCGGGACTAGAGATCGGGGAGCTGTTTTTT
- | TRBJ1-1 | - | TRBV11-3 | CASSLDLEWTEAFF | TGTGCCAGCAGCTTAGATCTGGAGTGGACTGAAGCTTTCTTT
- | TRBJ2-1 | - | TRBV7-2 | CASSLSWSSYNEQFF | TGTGCCAGCAGCCTTAGCTGGAGCTCCTACAATGAGCAGTTCTTC